The 23 T cell receptor beta chains reported below all come from one sample, sequenced in a study of T cells in Graves' hyperthyroidism and ophthalmopathy. Researchers amplified the TCR beta CDR3 regions from RNA transcripts. First-round RT-PCR targeting the TCR CDR3 was performed with the HTBI primer set. TCRdb reanalysed the multiplex PCR reads using MiXCR and keeps one entry per CDR3 protein. This table has roughly 560,000 distinct CDR3 sequences, 14% to 15% appearing once. Sequencing was done on a sample of blood. The receptors originated from a woman aged 35 to 49 with Graves' ophthalmopathy.

This clonotype appeared many times. This chain joins TRBV29-1 and TRBJ1-2; a possible D gene is TRBD1 (6 bases). V lost 5 bases to trimming and J lost 1 base, with 8 bases between them. There are 12 residues in the CDR3. Germline values: CDR1 SQVTM, CDR2 ANQGSEA. This CDR3 reads CSVSDSNYGYTF. CDR3 coding DNA: TGCAGCGTTTCGGACAGTAACTATGGCTACACCTTC.

The chain is built from TRBV7-8 and TRBJ2-7, with D uncertain. CDR1 SGHVS and CDR2 FQNEAQ come from the germline V gene. V was trimmed by 2 bases and J by 2 bases, leaving 10 bases between them. This CDR3 region has 14 residues. The CDR3 reads CASSLRAPTYEQYF. The CDR3 region has the DNA TGTGCCAGCAGCTTAAGGGCGCCTACCTACGAGCAGTACTTC.

The rearrangement uses TRBV6-5 and TRBJ2-1; D assignment may be TRBD1 or TRBD2 (6 bases each). The CDR3 length is 16 residues. With 2 bases removed from V and 3 bases from J, the gap between germline ends came to 14 bases. Germline loops: CDR1 MNHEY, CDR2 SVGAGI. In nucleotides, the CDR3 is TGTGCCAGCAGTTACCGGGGGCCAAAGAGCTACAATGAGCAGTTCTTC. The encoded protein is CASSYRGPKSYNEQFF.

This clonotype has at least ten counts. The gene calls are TRBV12-3 or TRBV12-4 and TRBJ1-2, with 7 positions matching TRBD1. The CDR3 covers 12 residues. After removal of 6 bases from V and 13 bases from J, the junction contained 11 bases not matched to a gene. The CDR3 loop reads CASSLGQAVFTF. The CDR3 nucleotides are TGTGCCAGCAGCCTCGGACAGGCGGTTTTCACCTTC.

The V gene is TRBV5-6, the J gene TRBJ1-1, with D perhaps matching TRBD1 (5 bases). Germline CDR1 and CDR2: SGHDT and YYEEEE. The CDR3 totals 15 residues. The V and J ends lost 0 bases and 4 bases respectively, with 13 bases between them. The CDR3, as DNA: TGTGCCAGCAGCTTGGAAAGGGGCCCCGGCACTGAAGCTTTCTTT. This codes for CASSLERGPGTEAFF.

The chain is built from TRBV28 and TRBJ2-2; D ambiguous. The germline CDR1 and CDR2 sequences are MDHEN and SYDVKM. Trimming stripped 6 bases from V and 2 bases from J, with 22 bases between. There are 18 residues in the CDR3. The CDR3 region is CASSPPWRVRANTGELFF. The DNA for the CDR3 is TGTGCCAGCAGCCCCCCCTGGCGCGTGAGAGCCAACACCGGGGAGCTGTTTTTT.

This clonotype was counted many times. This chain links TRBV12-3 or TRBV12-4 with TRBJ1-5; D ambiguous. Deletions cut 4 bases from V and 3 bases from J, with 13 bases between. The CDR3 length is 15 residues. This CDR3 reads CASSSPKEYNQPQHF. CDR3 bases: TGTGCCAGCAGTTCCCCAAAGGAGTACAATCAGCCCCAGCATTTT.

Many counts were recorded for this clonotype. The chain combines TRBV7-9 with TRBJ2-5; 9 bases fit TRBD1. The CDR3 spans 17 residues. Trimming removed 5 bases from V and 2 bases from J; junction bases left unmatched: 12. The germline CDR1 and CDR2 sequences are SEHNR and FQNEAQ (reference sequence). CDR3 DNA sequence: TGTGCCAGCAGCCCCGGACAGGGGAGATTAGAGCAAGAGACCCAGTACTTC. It yields the protein CASSPGQGRLEQETQYF.

This clonotype has only a few counts. The chain recombines TRBV30 with TRBJ2-7; TRBD1 matches 8 bases. The CDR3 extends over 14 amino acids. Trimming removed 2 bases from V and 3 bases from J; junction bases left unmatched: 6. Germline V lookup: CDR1 GTSNPN, CDR2 SVGIG (reference sequence). Here the CDR3 DNA reads TGTGCCTGGAGTCCCCAGGGGGCTCTCTACGAGCAGTACTTC. Protein sequence: CAWSPQGALYEQYF.

This clonotype was observed many times. This chain links TRBV28 with TRBJ1-1; unclear D gene. The CDR3 consists of 14 residues. CDR1 and CDR2 from the germline V gene are MDHEN and SYDVKM. Deletions cut 7 bases from V and 1 base from J, with 13 bases between. This CDR3 is CASTGYRSNTEAFF. Here the CDR3 DNA reads TGTGCCAGCACCGGGTATCGGTCGAACACTGAAGCTTTCTTT.

This clonotype showed up many times. The chain recombines TRBV20-1 with TRBJ1-1; D gene ambiguous. There are 12 residues in the CDR3. CDR1 and CDR2 from the germline V gene are DFQATT and SNEGSKA (reference sequence). The V end was cut by 0 bases, the J end by 8 bases, with 10 bases between. The CDR3 DNA is TGCAGTGCTAGAGACCTGGCCACCGAAGCTTTCTTT. It encodes CSARDLATEAFF.

The chain links TRBV11-1 to TRBJ2-2, with a possible D match to TRBD1 (5 bases). The CDR3 consists of 16 residues. V was cut by 3 bases and J by 6 bases, with 17 bases left in between. Germline lookup yields CDR1 SGHAT and CDR2 FQDESV (reference sequence). The CDR3 loop is CASSFASRWGPGELFF. CDR3 sequence (DNA): TGTGCCAGCAGCTTTGCCTCACGTTGGGGCCCCGGGGAGCTGTTTTTT.

In its sample, this clonotype was seen many times. This rearrangement joins TRBV28 to TRBJ2-7; 7 nucleotides match TRBD1. Unmatched junction bases numbered 13, after V lost 2 bases and J lost 9 bases. Germline CDR1 is MDHEN and CDR2 is SYDVKM. The CDR3 totals 15 residues. The CDR3 spells CASSLPGQAMIGQYF. The CDR3 region has the DNA TGTGCCAGCAGTTTACCCGGACAGGCGATGATTGGGCAGTACTTC.

This clonotype has at least ten counts. The chain links TRBV19 to TRBJ1-1; possible D gene TRBD1, 5 bases. Trimming took 7 bases from V and 3 from J, leaving 15 bases between them. Germline V gives CDR1 LNHDA, CDR2 SQIVND (reference sequence). The CDR3 spans 14 residues. CDR3: CASNRRGRDTEAFF. The CDR3 DNA reads TGTGCCAGTAATAGACGGGGCAGAGACACTGAAGCTTTCTTT.

This clonotype occurred many times. The chain employs TRBV6-1 and TRBJ2-3; weak D call: TRBD2 (5 bases). Trimming shortened V by 6 bases and J by 2 bases, and 12 bases separated the two germline ends. The V gene's germline CDR1 is MNHNS and CDR2 SASEGT. The CDR3 contains 14 residues. The CDR3 is CASRPRTVTDTQYF. In DNA form, the CDR3 reads TGTGCCAGCAGACCCAGGACTGTCACAGATACGCAGTATTTT.

The table lists this clonotype with many counts. The chain joins TRBV28 to TRBJ2-7, with D hard to call. V was clipped by 5 bases and J by 1 base, with 12 bases between them. This CDR3 is 14 amino acids long. CDR1 is MDHEN, CDR2 SYDVKM, per germline. The CDR3 DNA reads TGTGCCAGCAGTGTTTTGGTCAGGTCCTACGAGCAGTACTTC. Its protein is CASSVLVRSYEQYF. Using reference TRBV28 and TRBJ2-7 for the parts outside the CDR3, the full variable domain is DVKVTQSSRYLVKRTGEKVFLECVQDMDHENMFWYRQDPGLGLRLIYFSYDVKMKEKGDIPEGYSVSREKKERFSLILESASTNQTSMYLCASSVLVRSYEQYFGPGTRLTVT.

This clonotype was seen many times. The V gene is TRBV12-3 or TRBV12-4, the J gene TRBJ1-5; a weak D match, TRBD1 (5 bases). The CDR3 runs 14 residues. V lost 7 bases and J lost 5, with 15 bases in between. CDR3 loop: CASTSGRADQPQHF. In DNA form, the CDR3 reads TGTGCCAGCACCTCGGGGCGGGCCGATCAGCCCCAGCATTTT.

This clonotype was counted ten times or more. The V gene is TRBV4-2, the J gene TRBJ2-1; 9 bases map to TRBD2. The germline CDR1 and CDR2 sequences are LGHNA and YNFKEQ. This CDR3 is 16 amino acids long. V lost 3 bases, J lost 3 bases, and 6 bases stayed unmatched. DNA of the CDR3: TGTGCCAGCAGCCAGGGGGCTAGCGGGATCTACAATGAGCAGTTCTTC. Amino acid sequence: CASSQGASGIYNEQFF.

This clonotype was detected ten times or more. This rearrangement joins TRBV27 to TRBJ2-7; D might be TRBD2 (6 bases). Germline-derived CDR1 and CDR2 are MNHEY and SMNVEV (reference sequence). This CDR3 spans 14 amino acids. V lost 6 bases and J lost 2, with 14 bases in between. CDR3 loop: CASREHSGTYEQYF. The CDR3, as DNA: TGTGCCAGCAGGGAACATAGCGGCACCTACGAGCAGTACTTC.

This clonotype was seen many times. The chain combines TRBV5-1 with TRBJ2-6; D not certain. Germline V lookup: CDR1 SGHRS, CDR2 YFSETQ. V shed 0 bases and J shed 0 bases, with 7 bases lying between them. The length of the CDR3 is 16 residues. The CDR3 DNA is TGCGCCAGCAGCTTGGACCTCAGCTCTGGGGCCAACGTCCTGACTTTC. As protein: CASSLDLSSGANVLTF.

This chain links TRBV19 with TRBJ2-5; D remains unclear. V was pared by 5 bases and J by 4 bases, with 20 bases between. Per germline, CDR1 LNHDA and CDR2 SQIVND (reference sequence). This CDR3 is 16 amino acids long. Written as DNA, the CDR3 is TGTGCCAGTAGTCTAGGAGCTCCCTCATTTGGAGAGACCCAGTACTTC. Encoded protein: CASSLGAPSFGETQYF.

This clonotype has ten or more counts. The rearrangement uses TRBV15 and TRBJ1-2; D is ambiguous. CDR1 LNHNV and CDR2 YYDKDF come from the germline V gene (reference sequence). Trimming removed 1 base from V and 1 base from J, with 4 bases in between. This CDR3 contains 13 residues. In DNA, the CDR3 is TGTGCCACCAGCAGAGGGGTTAACTATGGCTACACCTTC. Encoded protein: CATSRGVNYGYTF.

This clonotype has a handful of counts. The chain uses TRBV30 and TRBJ1-2; D uncertain. V was clipped by 2 bases and J by 7 bases, with 8 bases between them. The CDR3 runs to 11 residues. CDR1 is GTSNPN and CDR2 is SVGIG in the germline V gene (reference sequence). The CDR3 DNA reads as TGTGCCTGGAGTAGTAGGGTTGGCTACACCTTC. This encodes CAWSSRVGYTF.